A single sample is the source of the 28 T cell receptor beta chains below, sequenced in a study of blood T cells in healthy people across ages (dated by TCRdb to about 2015). The method was 5' RACE. The instrument was an Illumina HiSeq 2500. The second PCR ran for about 6 to 12 cycles and used a J-beta primer mix along with a sample-barcoded 5' primer. TCRdb reanalyzed the raw reads on its own, using fastp at Q25 for trimming and MiXCR for clone calling, and kept in-frame beta chains. All rows with the same CDR3 protein become a single entry with the most common DNA and genes. The table for this sample lists around 1,500,000 distinct CDR3 sequences; approximately 42% of them were counted only once. The ten largest account for 7% to 9.5% of the sample. The sample was blood. The receptors originated from a woman aged 18 to 35 in good health.

Points on this clonotype: A junction boundary mismatches the germline segment, possibly from a read error. The chain employs TRBV28 and TRBJ2-1; TRBD2 agrees at 8 bases. Germline V gene data show CDR1 as MDHEN and CDR2 as SYDVKM. The CDR3 consists of 14 residues. This chain's CDR3 is CASMTSEVYNGQFF. The CDR3, as DNA: TGTGCCAGCATGACTAGCGAGGTCTACAATGGGCAGTTCTTC.

A word on this clonotype: One base away lies a much larger clone, so this may be a sequencing read error. The gene calls are TRBV7-3 and TRBJ2-3; D gene ambiguous. Per germline, CDR1 SGHTA and CDR2 FQGTGA. The V gene lost 1 base and the J gene lost 2 bases, with 10 bases spanning the gap. CDR3 length: 15 residues. In nucleotides, the CDR3 is TGTGCCAGCAGCTTAAGCGCAGGACCCACAGATACGCAGTATTTT. Its protein product is CASSLSAGPTDTQYF.

This chain connects TRBV10-3 to TRBJ2-2; TRBD2 might be the D (5 bases). This CDR3 spans 15 amino acids. Germline V gene lookup returns CDR1 ENHRY and CDR2 SYGVKD. V lost 6 bases and J lost 7, with 18 bases in between. CDR3 sequence: CAIRVSGENGGELFF. CDR3 sequence (DNA): TGTGCCATCAGGGTTTCCGGGGAGAACGGCGGGGAGCTGTTTTTT.

This clonotype turned up a few times. This chain connects TRBV6-1 to TRBJ1-2, with no clear D. The length of the CDR3 is 11 residues. Trimming removed 4 bases at V and 7 bases at J, with 7 bases between. CDR1 MNHNS and CDR2 SASEGT come from the germline V gene. The CDR3 DNA follows: TGTGCCAGCAGTGGGGCAGGTGGCTACACCTTC. Translating it yields CASSGAGGYTF.

The CDR3 DNA follows: TGCGCCAGCAGCTTGGTAGGCGCGGAGTTGAACGAGCAGTACTTC. This gives the protein CASSLVGAELNEQYF. The rearrangement links TRBV5-1 to TRBJ2-7, with D unclear. The CDR3 consists of 15 residues. Trimming took 0 bases from V and 5 from J, leaving 15 bases between them. Looked up from germline, CDR1 is SGHRS and CDR2 is YFSETQ.

This clonotype was found a few times. The chain couples TRBV10-3 to TRBJ2-3; 12 bases align to TRBD2. CDR1 and CDR2 (germline): ENHRY, SYGVKD. With V trimmed by 4 bases and J by 1 base, 12 bases remained unmatched. This CDR3 comprises 19 residues. CDR3 residues: CAISVPPTTSGGRTDTQYF. CDR3 sequence (DNA): TGTGCCATCAGTGTACCGCCGACGACTAGCGGGGGCCGCACAGATACGCAGTATTTT.

CDR3 sequence: CASSYSQGAYEQYF. CDR3 sequence (DNA): TGTGCCAGCAGTTACAGTCAGGGGGCGTACGAGCAGTACTTC. The chain links TRBV6-6 to TRBJ2-7, with 8 bases identical to TRBD1. Trimming cost V 2 bases and J 4 bases; bases outside gene matches: 4. Looked up from germline, CDR1 is MNHNY and CDR2 is SVGAGI (reference sequence). The CDR3 length is 14 residues.

CDR3 residues: CASSPGGSSSPLHF. In nucleotides, the CDR3 is TGCGCCAGCAGCCCCGGGGGATCGAGTTCACCCCTCCACTTT. The rearrangement joins TRBV5-1 to TRBJ1-6; a possible D gene is TRBD1 (5 bases). Germline CDR1 reads SGHRS; CDR2 reads YFSETQ. The CDR3 has 14 amino acids. The V and J ends lost 4 bases and 9 bases respectively, with 14 bases between them.

As DNA, the CDR3 is TGCAGTGCCGAGGGCATGGGACGCTCCTACAATGAGCAGTTCTTC. Translated: CSAEGMGRSYNEQFF. This chain joins TRBV20-1 and TRBJ2-1; tentatively, D is TRBD1 or TRBD2 (5 bases each). The CDR3 has 15 amino acids. CDR1 and CDR2 from the germline V gene are DFQATT and SNEGSKA (reference sequence). The V end was cut by 6 bases, the J end by 0 bases, with 15 bases between.

V and J are TRBV19 and TRBJ2-1; TRBD2 aligns across 13 bases. This CDR3 region has 19 residues. The germline V gene encodes CDR1 LNHDA and CDR2 SQIVND (reference sequence). The junction had 10 bases not matched to a gene; V was cut back by 5 bases and J by 0 bases. CDR3 nucleotide sequence: TGTGCCAGTAGTCTTACGGGACTAGCGGGGCTAAGCTCCTACAATGAGCAGTTCTTC. Amino acid sequence: CASSLTGLAGLSSYNEQFF.

This clonotype was observed once. CDR3 sequence: CASRTPQGSTGELFF. Here the CDR3 DNA reads TGTGCCAGCAGGACCCCACAGGGTAGCACCGGGGAGCTGTTTTTT. The genes are TRBV7-9 and TRBJ2-2; TRBD1 is a possible D gene (6 bases). This CDR3 spans 15 amino acids. V lost 6 bases and J lost 4, with 15 bases in between. Looked up from germline, CDR1 is SEHNR and CDR2 is FQNEAQ (reference sequence).

The chain combines TRBV25-1 with TRBJ1-6; D is possibly TRBD1 (5 bases). The germline V and J ends were trimmed by 3 bases and 7 bases, with 13 bases remaining between them. The germline V gene encodes CDR1 MGHDK and CDR2 SYGVNS. This CDR3 contains 15 residues. The CDR3 bases are TGTGCCAGCAGTGACCGGGACGAACCAAATTCACCCCTCCACTTT. Its protein is CASSDRDEPNSPLHF.

This chain joins TRBV3-1 and TRBJ1-6; D gene unclear. The CDR3 is 14 residues long. V lost 1 base and J lost 6, with 7 bases in between. From germline, CDR1 is LGHDT and CDR2 YNNKEL (reference sequence). The CDR3 here is CASSQGVLNSPLHF. In DNA, the CDR3 is TGTGCCAGCAGCCAAGGGGTACTTAATTCACCCCTCCACTTT.

The rearrangement uses TRBV2 and TRBJ2-5; TRBD2 aligns across 7 bases. The CDR3 has 14 amino acids. Germline V CDR1 and CDR2: SNHLY, FYNNEI. V was pared by 7 bases and J by 1 base, with 6 bases of the junction left unmatched. The CDR3 sequence: CASTSGTTQETQYF. DNA for the CDR3: TGTGCCAGCACCTCCGGGACTACCCAAGAGACCCAGTACTTC. Based on the CDR3 plus reference TRBV2 and TRBJ2-5, the full variable domain is EPEVTQTPSHQVTQMGQEVILRCVPISNHLYFYWYRQILGQKVEFLVSFYNNEISEKSEIFDDQFSVERPDGSNFTLKIRSTKLEDSAMYFCASTSGTTQETQYFGPGTRLLVL.

Only a few counts were recorded for this clonotype. V and J are TRBV5-4 and TRBJ2-1; 8 bases line up with TRBD2. The V gene end was trimmed by 1 base and the J gene end by 0 bases; junction bases not matched to a gene: 6. The length of the CDR3 is 17 residues. The V gene's germline CDR1 is SGHNT and CDR2 YYREEE (reference sequence). CDR3: CASSLPSGSTSYNEQFF. CDR3 bases: TGTGCCAGCAGCTTGCCGAGCGGGAGTACCTCCTACAATGAGCAGTTCTTC.

The chain recombines TRBV29-1 with TRBJ1-2, with TRBD1 identical over 7 bases. The V and J ends lost 2 bases and 4 bases, in that order; junction bases with no gene match: 7. This CDR3 comprises 14 residues. CDR1 and CDR2 from the germline V gene are SQVTM and ANQGSEA. CDR3 protein: CSVEPHGTAYGYTF. CDR3 nucleotides: TGCAGCGTTGAACCTCACGGGACAGCCTATGGCTACACCTTC.

The chain couples TRBV6-6 to TRBJ1-4; no clear D gene. V shed 3 bases and J shed 6 bases, with 14 bases lying between them. CDR3 length equals 15 residues. Germline V lookup: CDR1 MNHNY, CDR2 SVGAGI (reference sequence). CDR3 region: CASSYDGPEDEKLFF. CDR3 sequence (DNA): TGTGCCAGCAGTTATGATGGTCCAGAAGATGAAAAACTGTTTTTT.

The rearrangement links TRBV5-1 to TRBJ2-6; the match to TRBD1 covers 8 bases. The trim removed 4 bases at V and 0 bases at J, leaving 3 bases unmatched. CDR1 is SGHRS, CDR2 YFSETQ, per germline. There are 16 residues in the CDR3. In DNA form, the CDR3 reads TGCGCCAGCAGCCGGGACAGGAACTCTGGGGCCAACGTCCTGACTTTC. This codes for CASSRDRNSGANVLTF.

The chain employs TRBV11-2 and TRBJ1-2; D is ambiguous. This CDR3 comprises 13 residues. V lost 0 bases and J lost 8, with 10 bases in between. Looked up from germline, CDR1 is SGHAT and CDR2 is FQNNGV. The CDR3 loop is CASSLDRNLGYTF. The CDR3 region has the DNA TGTGCCAGCAGCTTAGATCGCAACCTCGGCTACACCTTC.

The V call is TRBV20-1, the J call TRBJ1-2; 9 bases agree with TRBD1. Germline V gives CDR1 DFQATT, CDR2 SNEGSKA (reference sequence). Germline trimming cut 6 bases from V and 8 bases from J; bases unmatched to any gene: 10. The length of the CDR3 is 13 residues. The CDR3 DNA sequence: TGCAGTGCGCTGGGACAGGGAAGGGGGGGCTACACCTTC. This sequence encodes CSALGQGRGGYTF.

The chain employs TRBV20-1 and TRBJ1-4; TRBD1 might be the D (5 bases). Trimming shortened V by 5 bases and J by 8 bases, and 15 bases separated the two germline ends. CDR1 and CDR2 (germline): DFQATT, SNEGSKA (reference sequence). The CDR3 length is 13 residues. The CDR3 DNA reads as TGCAGTGCTTCCTGGGACCAGTCGGAAAAACTGTTTTTT. It is translated as CSASWDQSEKLFF.

The genes are TRBV27 and TRBJ1-2, with 8 nucleotides matching TRBD1. CDR3 length: 14 residues. Unmatched junction bases numbered 10, after V lost 5 bases and J lost 8 bases. From germline, CDR1 is MNHEY and CDR2 SMNVEV (reference sequence). Here the CDR3 reads CASSPQGAPEGYTF. The CDR3, as DNA: TGTGCCAGCAGTCCCCAGGGGGCCCCGGAGGGCTACACCTTC.

In this sample, this clonotype turned up a few times. The chain joins TRBV7-9 to TRBJ2-5; D gene unclear. V was cut by 1 base and J by 5 bases, with 8 bases left in between. This CDR3 spans 13 amino acids. Germline V CDR1 and CDR2: SEHNR, FQNEAQ (reference sequence). In nucleotides, the CDR3 is TGTGCCAGCAGCTTAGACACAAGGGAGACCCAGTACTTC. Its protein is CASSLDTRETQYF.

The gene calls are TRBV6-2 or TRBV6-3 and TRBJ2-6; TRBD2 aligns across 12 bases. CDR3 length: 18 residues. CDR1 is MNHEY, CDR2 SVGEGT, per germline. Losses at the gene ends were 8 bases for V and 0 bases for J; bases not matched to a gene: 8. The CDR3 DNA is TGTGCCAGCGGCTCAGGACTAGCGGGGTCCTCTGGGGCCAACGTCCTGACTTTC. This gives the protein CASGSGLAGSSGANVLTF.

In the case of this clonotype: A much bigger clone sits one base away, suggesting this may be a read error. This chain's CDR3 is CAGSDPILAGVQETQYF. The CDR3 nucleotides read TGTGCCGGCAGTGACCCGATACTAGCGGGAGTTCAAGAGACCCAGTACTTC. The chain combines TRBV6-4 with TRBJ2-5, with 11 bases fitting TRBD2. This CDR3 has 17 amino acids. Germline V gives CDR1 MRHNA, CDR2 SNTAGT.

This clonotype was seen once. The chain is built from TRBV28 and TRBJ1-4; perhaps TRBD1 as D (6 bases). Germline CDR1 reads MDHEN; CDR2 reads SYDVKM. V lost 5 bases, J lost 7 bases, and 35 bases lay in between. The CDR3 contains 21 residues. CDR3 protein: CASSPTPLRPRTGGAGEKLFF. The DNA of the CDR3 is TGTGCCAGCAGTCCGACACCCTTACGCCCTAGGACGGGGGGCGCGGGTGAAAAACTGTTTTTT.

This chain uses TRBV6-5 with TRBJ1-2; 9 nucleotides line up with TRBD1. The CDR3 covers 17 residues. Looked up from germline, CDR1 is MNHEY and CDR2 is SVGAGI. Germline trimming cut 4 bases from V and 8 bases from J; bases unmatched to any gene: 17. The CDR3 region has the DNA TGTGCCAGCAGTTCTTCCGCGACAGGGGGATCGCAGCGCGGCTACACCTTC. Encoded protein: CASSSSATGGSQRGYTF.

The chain has TRBV6-2 or TRBV6-3 and TRBJ1-6, with D hard to call. Trimming took 5 bases from V and 8 from J, leaving 13 bases between them. The CDR3 runs 14 residues. Germline V lookup: CDR1 MNHEY, CDR2 SVGEGT. CDR3 in DNA: TGTGCCAGCAGTCGCCGGGAAGTGGATTCACCCCTCCACTTT. It is translated as CASSRREVDSPLHF.